The 5 T cell receptor beta chains reported below all come from one sample, sequenced in a study of shared clonotypes between healthy human individuals. Only in-frame clones appear in the TCRdb table, and some are missing; sequencing was by immunoSEQ multiplex PCR. The data contain around 1,000,000 clones, 77% of them singletons. Material: memory CD4+ T cells from PBMCs. Regarding subset: CD45RA-negative fraction. Receptors originate from a man aged 18 to 30 in good health. Some clones in this sample may be carry-over from other donors' samples.

V gene TRBV5-1 combines with J gene TRBJ2-7, with a possible D match to TRBD2 (6 bases). Looked up from germline, CDR1 is SGHRS and CDR2 is YFSETQ. The CDR3 consists of 14 residues. V gave up 0 bases and J gave up 4 bases, with 11 bases separating them. The CDR3 spells CASSLGGTQYEQYF. The CDR3, as DNA: TGCGCCAGCAGCTTGGGCGGGACCCAGTACGAGCAGTACTTC.

This sequence joins TRBV4-3 and TRBJ2-1, with a tentative D call TRBD2 (7 bases). Germline CDR1 LGHNA, CDR2 YSLEER. The CDR3 consists of 14 residues. The V end lost 0 bases, the J end lost 8 bases, and 11 bases lay between the germline ends. The CDR3 bases are TGCGCCAGCAGCCAAGATTGGGGGGGCTATGAGCAGTTCTTC. Encoded protein: CASSQDWGGYEQFF.

The chain links TRBV4-1 to TRBJ2-7; possibly TRBD1 or TRBD2 for D (5 bases each). Per the germline V gene, CDR1 is MGHRA and CDR2 is YSYEKL. The length of the CDR3 is 16 residues. Trimming stripped 2 bases from V and 12 bases from J, with 26 bases between. The CDR3 reads CASSQREGTGRAEGYF. The DNA of the CDR3 is TGCGCCAGCAGCCAAAGAGAAGGGACGGGCAGGGCCGAAGGGTACTTC.

The rearrangement links TRBV5-1 to TRBJ2-5, with no clear D. Deletions cut 2 bases from V and 5 bases from J, with 13 bases between. Germline assignment: CDR1 SGHRS and CDR2 YFSETQ. This CDR3 contains 14 residues. In DNA form, the CDR3 reads TGCGCCAGCAGCTTTAACGGGCCTAGGGAGACCCAGTACTTC. Translated, it gives CASSFNGPRETQYF.

This chain joins TRBV6-1 and TRBJ1-5; D gene uncertain. The CDR3 contains 14 residues. The germline V gene encodes CDR1 MNHNS and CDR2 SASEGT. V shed 1 base and J shed 2 bases, with 6 bases lying between them. DNA for the CDR3: TGTGCCAGCAGTGAAGGCGGGGGCAATCAGCCCCAGCATTTT. Its protein is CASSEGGGNQPQHF.